A single sample gave rise to the 30 T cell receptor beta chains below, sequenced in a study of T cells expressing NK-cell markers. TCRdb reanalyzed the 5' RACE reads and collapses them to one entry per CDR3 protein, without DNA. The sample holds 400,000 to 550,000 distinct CDR3 sequences. Material for sequencing was blood T cells: a sorted CD56 or NKG2C T cell subset, CD4+ or CD8+ T cells, or bulk PBMC T cells (not recorded which). The receptors were sampled from a woman between 18 and 75 years old in good health.

The rearrangement links TRBV5-5 to TRBJ2-5. Per the germline V gene, CDR1 is SGHKS and CDR2 is YYEKEE (reference sequence). The CDR3 runs 15 residues. This CDR3 is CASSLTSSRQETQYF.

The chain is built from TRBV6-5 and TRBJ2-5. The CDR3 consists of 11 residues. Germline V gene lookup returns CDR1 MNHEY and CDR2 SVGAGI. The CDR3 here is CASSYRQTQYF.

The chain employs TRBV29-1 and TRBJ1-1. The length of the CDR3 is 12 residues. In germline, CDR1 is SQVTM, CDR2 ANQGSEA. CDR3 protein: CSVDTGYTEAFF.

The chain combines TRBV5-4 with TRBJ2-7; TCRdb's D gene call, TRBD2, goes unchecked for lack of DNA. CDR3 length equals 15 residues. The germline CDR1 and CDR2 sequences are SGHNT and YYREEE (reference sequence). The CDR3 spells CASSPGLAGVGEQYF.

The genes are TRBV18 and TRBJ2-2. CDR3 size: 11 residues. Germline CDR1 reads KGHSH; CDR2 reads LQKENI. The CDR3 spells CASFNGGELFF.

This chain links TRBV25-1 with TRBJ1-2; TCRdb names TRBD1, which stays unverified in the absence of DNA. Germline assignment: CDR1 MGHDK and CDR2 SYGVNS. The CDR3 totals 14 residues. CDR3: CASSEAGGADGYTF.

The genes are TRBV5-6 and TRBJ1-6; with no DNA, the TCRdb D assignment of TRBD1 cannot be verified. This CDR3 contains 13 residues. CDR1 and CDR2 (germline): SGHDT, YYEEEE. CDR3 loop: CASSRGRDSPLHF.

The chain uses TRBV7-3 and TRBJ1-5; the TRBD1 assignment by TCRdb is unverifiable without DNA. Germline V gene lookup returns CDR1 SGHTA and CDR2 FQGTGA. The CDR3 runs 13 residues. CDR3 sequence reads: CASSLPGAGPQHF.

The V gene is TRBV6-1, the J gene TRBJ2-1. The CDR3 contains 15 residues. The V gene's germline CDR1 is MNHNS and CDR2 SASEGT. The chain's CDR3 is CASSVAERIYNEQFF.

The J gene is TRBJ2-3, the V gene TRBV18; TCRdb's D call of TRBD1 is untestable without DNA. From germline, CDR1 is KGHSH and CDR2 LQKENI. There are 16 residues in the CDR3. The CDR3 is CASSPRDRPRTDTQYF.

The chain combines TRBV13 with TRBJ1-2. The V gene's germline CDR1 is PRHDT and CDR2 FYEKMQ (reference sequence). The CDR3 is 13 residues long. This CDR3 reads CASSLGTPYGYTF.

The V gene is TRBV6-5, the J gene TRBJ2-1; TCRdb picks TRBD1, but there is no DNA to check that call. Germline V gene data show CDR1 as MNHEY and CDR2 as SVGAGI. The CDR3 consists of 14 residues. CDR3 region: CASSYGQGAYEQFF.

The chain's CDR3 is CASSQDASQGEGAFF. The chain combines TRBV3-1 with TRBJ1-1; the TCRdb D gene call, TRBD1, has no DNA to confirm it. Germline V gene lookup returns CDR1 LGHDT and CDR2 YNNKEL (reference sequence). CDR3 size: 15 residues. Full variable domain (remainder filled in from reference TRBV3-1 and TRBJ1-1): DTAVSQTPKYLVTQMGNDKSIKCEQNLGHDTMYWYKQDSKKFLKIMFSYNNKELIINETVPNRFSPKSPDKAHLNLHINSLELGDSAVYFCASSQDASQGEGAFFGQGTRLTVV.

J is TRBJ2-1 and V is TRBV6-5. CDR3 length equals 17 residues. The germline CDR1 and CDR2 sequences are MNHEY and SVGAGI. The CDR3 reads CASSYLPYSGMYNEQFF.

This sequence joins TRBV6-1 and TRBJ2-2; TCRdb's assignment of TRBD1 cannot be checked, as there is no DNA. The germline gives CDR1 MNHNS, CDR2 SASEGT. The CDR3 extends over 16 amino acids. CDR3: CASSRPRGENTGELFF.

V and J are TRBV25-1 and TRBJ1-6. Germline V lookup: CDR1 MGHDK, CDR2 SYGVNS. This CDR3 has 13 residues. CDR3 sequence reads: CASSGVGVEPLHF.

The rearrangement uses TRBV20-1 and TRBJ2-1. The V gene's germline CDR1 is DFQATT and CDR2 SNEGSKA (reference sequence). This CDR3 region has 14 residues. This chain's CDR3 is CSASTVASYNEQFF.

The V call is TRBV19, the J call TRBJ2-1; no DNA is available, so the TRBD2 call from TCRdb remains unchecked. The germline gives CDR1 LNHDA, CDR2 SQIVND (reference sequence). This CDR3 comprises 14 residues. This chain's CDR3 is CASSHRQTRDEQFF.

This rearrangement joins TRBV5-4 to TRBJ2-1. Germline-derived CDR1 and CDR2 are SGHNT and YYREEE (reference sequence). This CDR3 contains 16 residues. The CDR3 sequence: CASSLALQYSYNEQFF.

This chain links TRBV6-1 with TRBJ1-2. The CDR3 is 16 residues long. Looked up from germline, CDR1 is MNHNS and CDR2 is SASEGT. CDR3 in amino acids: CASTLLWGGANYGYTF.

The J gene is TRBJ1-2, the V gene TRBV7-2; TCRdb selects TRBD1, and the lack of DNA leaves this call unchecked. The CDR3 length is 13 residues. The V gene's germline CDR1 is SGHTA and CDR2 FQGNSA. Here the CDR3 reads CASSPDRHYGYTF.

This sequence joins TRBV14 and TRBJ2-1; lacking DNA, the TRBD2 call made by TCRdb goes unchecked. CDR3 length: 15 residues. Per the germline V gene, CDR1 is SGHDN and CDR2 is FVKESK. The chain's CDR3 is CASSQTSGRDNEQFF. Drawing the rest from reference TRBV14 and TRBJ2-1, the complete variable domain is EAGVTQFPSHSVIEKGQTVTLRCDPISGHDNLYWYRRVMGKEIKFLLHFVKESKQDESGMPNNRFLAERTGGTYSTLKVQPAELEDSGVYFCASSQTSGRDNEQFFGPGTRLTVL.

The rearrangement joins TRBV7-7 to TRBJ2-7; TCRdb outputs TRBD2, but without DNA this stays unchecked. CDR3 length: 15 amino acids. Per the germline V gene, CDR1 is SSHAT and CDR2 is FNYEAQ (reference sequence). The CDR3 spells CASSSGLAGVGEQYF.

V is TRBV12-5 and J is TRBJ1-5; the D call from TCRdb, TRBD1, cannot be confirmed without DNA. This CDR3 contains 16 residues. Germline V gene data show CDR1 as LGHNT and CDR2 as FRNRAP. The CDR3 loop is CASGTPDGYSNQPQHF.

The chain couples TRBV5-1 to TRBJ2-7; TCRdb indicates TRBD2, and absent DNA this call remains unverified. CDR1 and CDR2 (germline): SGHRS, YFSETQ. The CDR3 length is 15 residues. CDR3 amino acids: CASSLRLAGGFEQYF.

The chain is built from TRBV11-2 and TRBJ2-1; TCRdb returns TRBD2, unconfirmable since there is no DNA. CDR1 and CDR2 from the germline V gene are SGHAT and FQNNGV. This CDR3 spans 13 amino acids. This CDR3 is CASSLTLAREQFF.

The chain is built from TRBV2 and TRBJ1-3; TCRdb's D call of TRBD1 is untestable without DNA. Looked up from germline, CDR1 is SNHLY and CDR2 is FYNNEI. The CDR3 runs to 16 residues. CDR3 region: CASSEDSYLSGNTIYF.

The chain couples TRBV29-1 to TRBJ2-1; TCRdb's assignment of TRBD2 cannot be checked, as there is no DNA. The CDR3 loop spans 14 amino acids. From germline, CDR1 is SQVTM and CDR2 ANQGSEA. CDR3 residues: CSVVSRDYGHEQFF.

This chain joins TRBV7-3 and TRBJ1-1. The germline V gene has CDR1 SGHTA and CDR2 FQGTGA. The CDR3 runs to 18 residues. This CDR3 is CASSLTALGTPMNTEAFF.

The V gene is TRBV20-1, the J gene TRBJ2-1; TCRdb designates TRBD2, a call that cannot be tested without DNA. Germline V lookup: CDR1 DFQATT, CDR2 SNEGSKA (reference sequence). CDR3 length: 15 amino acids. The CDR3 loop reads CSAPRLQRGYNEQFF.